This entry features one TCR beta chain sequence. The antigen is not known. Generated by immunoSEQ multiplex PCR, the TCRdb table keeps only in-frame clones and is missing some. The sample includes roughly 120,000 clones, 88% of them seen just once. The sample is drawn from a study of T cell responses to AZD1222 COVID-19 vaccine. Study-level results: Spike-specific TCR breadth and depth both grew after two AZD1222 doses. Regions 160-218 and 743-854 dominated among vaccine-associated CD4 TCRs spanning spike. Only a handful of AZD1222 recipients were seropositive at baseline. Donors were largely white British and mainly female; clonal diversity was possibly underestimated.

Trimming took off 0 bases at V and 3 bases at J, with 8 bases between the two ends. The CDR3 contains 14 residues. CDR1 is SGHDN and CDR2 is FVKESK in the germline V gene. V usage is TRBV14 and J usage is TRBJ1-1; tentative D call: TRBD1 (5 bases). The sample in question was peripheral blood, obtained on day 0 of MenACWY control vaccination. This TCR was recovered from an adult in good health. This CDR3 is CASSQDGGDTEAFF. CDR3 DNA: TGTGCCAGCAGCCAAGACGGGGGGGACACTGAAGCTTTCTTT.